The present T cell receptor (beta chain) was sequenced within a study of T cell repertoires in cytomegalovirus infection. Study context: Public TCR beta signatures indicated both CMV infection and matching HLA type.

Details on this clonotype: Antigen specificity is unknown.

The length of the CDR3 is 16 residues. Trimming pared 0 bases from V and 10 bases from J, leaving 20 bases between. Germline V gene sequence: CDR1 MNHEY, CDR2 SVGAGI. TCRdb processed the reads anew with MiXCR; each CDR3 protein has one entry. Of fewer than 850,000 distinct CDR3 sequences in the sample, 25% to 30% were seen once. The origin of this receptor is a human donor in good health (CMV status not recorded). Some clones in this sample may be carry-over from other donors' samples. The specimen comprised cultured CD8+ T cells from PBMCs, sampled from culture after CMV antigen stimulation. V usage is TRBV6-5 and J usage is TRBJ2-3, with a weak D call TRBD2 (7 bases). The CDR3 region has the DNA TGTGCCAGCAGTTACTCGGTTTTAGGGGGGGGGGATCCGCAGTATTTT. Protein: CASSYSVLGGGDPQYF.